The sequence of this TCR beta chain was determined in a study of shared clonotypes between healthy human individuals. Germline CDR1 is GTSNPN and CDR2 is SVGIG (reference sequence). The CDR3 has 14 amino acids. The V gene lost 3 bases and the J gene lost 0 bases, with 9 bases spanning the gap. General study points: Researchers sampled only blood; tissue repertoires likely differ.

Several immunoSEQ 96-well plates shared each subset's DNA, each plate a replicate. In the original workflow: Junction-only immunoSEQ sequences carried no quality scores, so filtering differed. Clones were sequenced by immunoSEQ multiplex PCR, and TCRdb holds only the in-frame ones, with some missing. D and trimming come from the DNA, and the V and J calls and clone size come from that table. The sample records 980,000 or so clones, approximately 80% being singletons. In the case of this clone: Its target is unknown.

Donors were healthy HIV-negative adults without recently reported acute infections or vaccinations. The clonotype comes from a man aged 18-30 years in good health. Source material: memory CD4+ T cells sorted from blood. The sample's subset: CD45RA-negative fraction. The chain uses TRBV30 and TRBJ1-3; D unclear. DNA for the CDR3: TGTGCCTGGAGCAACTCCCACTCTGGAAACACCATATATTTT. It specifies CAWSNSHSGNTIYF.